The 14 T cell receptor beta chains below were found in one sample sequenced in a study of T-cell memory formation after mild COVID-19. One entry per CDR3 protein results from TCRdb running MiXCR on the 5' RACE reads. The sample includes 400,000 or so distinct CDR3 sequences, around 21% seen only once; the top ten take around 12%. The sample comprised PBMCs or a T cell subset sorted from them (not recorded which). The receptors here all came from an adult woman who had mild COVID-19 (a few samples of this study predate the infection). Cell type and time point are not known.

This sequence joins TRBV6-5 and TRBJ2-7; 13 bases are shared with TRBD2. V lost 2 bases and J lost 4; bases outside the gene matches: 5. Germline CDR1 reads MNHEY; CDR2 reads SVGAGI. The CDR3 totals 16 residues. The CDR3 region is CASSYTRTSGRYEQYF. The CDR3 bases are TGTGCCAGCAGTTACACGAGGACTAGCGGGAGATACGAGCAGTACTTC.

This clonotype was seen a handful of times. This chain joins TRBV4-3 and TRBJ1-1; tentatively, D is TRBD1 (5 bases). The CDR3 runs 15 residues. Germline CDR1 is LGHNA and CDR2 is YSLEER. V shed 1 base and J shed 6 bases, with 15 bases lying between them. The CDR3 DNA sequence: TGCGCCAGCAGCCAAGCCAGACGACAGTACGCTGAAGCTTTCTTT. Its protein product is CASSQARRQYAEAFF.

The CDR3 DNA reads as TGTGCCAGCAGCGAAAGGAACAGGGATTCCTACGAGCAGTACTTC. Encoded protein: CASSERNRDSYEQYF. The J gene is TRBJ2-7, the V gene TRBV21-1; the table's D call, TRBD1, has no DNA check behind it. TRBV21-1 is deemed a pseudogene. This CDR3 has 15 amino acids.

This clonotype was observed once. It may be a read error: a sequence one base away is much more abundant. The chain has TRBV6-5 and TRBJ2-7, with D uncertain. This CDR3 has 13 amino acids. The V gene's germline CDR1 is MNHEY and CDR2 SVGAGI. Between the trimmed V and J ends, which lost 0 bases and 1 base, there was a span of 4 bases. This CDR3 reads CASSYSQSYEQYF. The CDR3 nucleotides are TGTGCCAGCAGTTACTCGCAGTCCTACGAGCAGTACTTC.

This clonotype was seen more than once but under ten times. This chain connects TRBV29-1 to TRBJ2-3, with D possibly matching TRBD2 (5 bases). Looked up from germline, CDR1 is SQVTM and CDR2 is ANQGSEA. V was cut by 0 bases and J by 6 bases, with 10 bases left in between. There are 13 residues in the CDR3. CDR3 amino acids: CSVEDPGYDTQYF. For the CDR3, the DNA is TGCAGCGTTGAAGATCCGGGGTACGATACGCAGTATTTT.

This clonotype has just a few counts. The rearrangement links TRBV18 to TRBJ2-7; D might be TRBD1 or TRBD2, each matching 5 bases. The V gene lost 3 bases and the J gene lost 2 bases, with 14 bases spanning the gap. Germline lookup yields CDR1 KGHSH and CDR2 LQKENI. There are 15 residues in the CDR3. CDR3 coding DNA: TGTGCCAGCTCACCCGGGACCCTAGGGGCCTACGAGCAGTACTTC. Protein: CASSPGTLGAYEQYF. Using reference TRBV18 and TRBJ2-7 for the parts outside the CDR3, the full variable domain is NAGVMQNPRHLVRRRGQEARLRCSPMKGHSHVYWYRQLPEEGLKFMVYLQKENIIDESGMPKERFSAEFPKEGPSILRIQQVVRGDSAAYFCASSPGTLGAYEQYFGPGTRLTVT.

This clonotype was observed at least ten times. J is TRBJ2-7 and V is TRBV2; perhaps TRBD1 as D (6 bases). V was clipped by 5 bases and J by 7 bases, with 12 bases between them. The V gene's germline CDR1 is SNHLY and CDR2 FYNNEI. The CDR3 sequence is 12 residues long. The CDR3 sequence is CASSPDSLEQYF. DNA for the CDR3: TGTGCCAGCAGTCCGGACAGCCTGGAGCAGTACTTC.

The chain links TRBV3-1 to TRBJ2-5; 8 bases map to TRBD2. CDR1 and CDR2 (germline): LGHDT, YNNKEL (reference sequence). CDR3 size: 14 residues. The ends lost 3 bases at V and 4 bases at J; junction bases unmatched: 4. The CDR3 DNA reads TGTGCCAGCAGCCACGGGACTAGGGGAGAGACCCAGTACTTC. Encoded protein: CASSHGTRGETQYF.

V gene TRBV11-2 combines with J gene TRBJ2-6, with D unclear. V was shortened by 2 bases and J by 0 bases, with 11 bases between the two germline ends. Germline V CDR1 and CDR2: SGHAT, FQNNGV. CDR3 length: 17 residues. CDR3 in DNA: TGTGCCAGCAGCTTAAAGGGCTGGGCCTCTGGGGCCAACGTCCTGACTTTC. Its translation is CASSLKGWASGANVLTF.

In this sample, this clonotype turned up a few times. This rearrangement joins TRBV7-2 to TRBJ1-5; TRBD1 is a possible D gene (6 bases). V lost 0 bases and J 2 bases, leaving 11 bases between the germline ends. The germline V gene encodes CDR1 SGHTA and CDR2 FQGNSA. The CDR3 covers 16 residues. CDR3 sequence reads: CASSLAFAGGNQPQHF. DNA of the CDR3: TGTGCCAGCAGCTTAGCGTTTGCAGGGGGCAATCAGCCCCAGCATTTT. Together with reference TRBV7-2 and TRBJ1-5, the CDR3 gives the full variable domain: GAGVSQSPSNKVTEKGKDVELRCDPISGHTALYWYRQSLGQGLEFLIYFQGNSAPDKSGLPSDRFSAERTGGSVSTLTIQRTQQEDSAVYLCASSLAFAGGNQPQHFGDGTRLSIL.

The chain combines TRBV7-8 with TRBJ2-7; D is perhaps TRBD1 (5 bases). The CDR3 runs 15 residues. Trimming pared 5 bases from V and 3 bases from J, leaving 17 bases between. Germline V gene sequence: CDR1 SGHVS, CDR2 FQNEAQ. Written as DNA, the CDR3 is TGTGCCAGCAGCACACCAAGCCCAGGGTACTACGAGCAGTACTTC. Translated: CASSTPSPGYYEQYF.

The rearrangement uses TRBV7-2 and TRBJ1-2, with a possible D match to TRBD1 (6 bases). Germline values: CDR1 SGHTA, CDR2 FQGNSA. This CDR3 region has 14 residues. The V and J ends lost 5 bases and 2 bases respectively, with 12 bases between them. CDR3 loop: CASSPATGNYGYTF. The DNA for the CDR3 is TGTGCCAGCAGCCCGGCTACAGGGAACTATGGCTACACCTTC.

This clonotype was recorded once. V usage is TRBV24-1 and J usage is TRBJ1-5; the D is unclear. The CDR3 contains 12 residues. Between the trimmed V and J ends, which lost 5 bases and 5 bases, there was a span of 6 bases. The V gene's germline CDR1 is KGHDR and CDR2 SFDVKD. CDR3 in DNA: TGTGCCACCAGTGCCCAGGATCAGCCCCAGCATTTT. Protein: CATSAQDQPQHF.

The J gene is TRBJ1-1, the V gene TRBV30; D is uncertain. This CDR3 has 14 residues. Germline V CDR1 and CDR2: GTSNPN, SVGIG (reference sequence). V was pared by 6 bases and J by 1 base, with 15 bases between. CDR3: CACRPLWKNTEAFF. Written as DNA, the CDR3 is TGTGCCTGCAGACCCTTATGGAAGAACACTGAAGCTTTCTTT.